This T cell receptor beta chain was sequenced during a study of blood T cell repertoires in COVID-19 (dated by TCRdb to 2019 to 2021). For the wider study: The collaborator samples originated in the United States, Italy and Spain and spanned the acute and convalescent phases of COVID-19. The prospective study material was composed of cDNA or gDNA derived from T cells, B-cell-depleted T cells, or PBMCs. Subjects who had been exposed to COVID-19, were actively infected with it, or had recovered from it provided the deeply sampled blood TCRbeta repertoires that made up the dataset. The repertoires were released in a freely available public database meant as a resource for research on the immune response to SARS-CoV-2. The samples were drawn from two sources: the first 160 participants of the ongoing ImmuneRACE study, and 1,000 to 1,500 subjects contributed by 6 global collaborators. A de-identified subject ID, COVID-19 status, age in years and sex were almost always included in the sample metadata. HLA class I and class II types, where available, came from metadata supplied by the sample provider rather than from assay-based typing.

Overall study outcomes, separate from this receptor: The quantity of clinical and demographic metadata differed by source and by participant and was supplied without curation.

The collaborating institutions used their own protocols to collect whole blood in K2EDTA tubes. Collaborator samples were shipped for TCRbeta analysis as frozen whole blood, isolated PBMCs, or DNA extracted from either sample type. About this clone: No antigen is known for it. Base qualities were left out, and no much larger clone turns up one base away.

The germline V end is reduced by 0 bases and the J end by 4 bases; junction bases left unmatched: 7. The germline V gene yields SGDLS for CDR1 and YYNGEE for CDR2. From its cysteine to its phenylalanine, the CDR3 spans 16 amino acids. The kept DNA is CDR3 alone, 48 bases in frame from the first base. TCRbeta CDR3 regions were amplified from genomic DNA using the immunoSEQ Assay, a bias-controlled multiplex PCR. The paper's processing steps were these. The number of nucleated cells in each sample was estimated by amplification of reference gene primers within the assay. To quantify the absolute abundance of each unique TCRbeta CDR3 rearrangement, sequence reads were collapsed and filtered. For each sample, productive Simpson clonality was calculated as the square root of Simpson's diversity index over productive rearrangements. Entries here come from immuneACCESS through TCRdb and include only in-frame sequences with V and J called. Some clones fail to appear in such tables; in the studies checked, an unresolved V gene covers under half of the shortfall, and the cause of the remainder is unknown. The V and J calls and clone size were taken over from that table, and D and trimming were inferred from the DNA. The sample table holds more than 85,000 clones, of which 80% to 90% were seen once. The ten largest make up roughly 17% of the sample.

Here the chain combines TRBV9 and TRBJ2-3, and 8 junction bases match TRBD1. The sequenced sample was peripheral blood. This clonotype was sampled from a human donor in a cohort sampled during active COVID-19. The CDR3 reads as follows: CASSVGPAGGADTQYF. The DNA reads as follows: TGTGCCAGCAGCGTAGGGCCTGCAGGGGGCGCAGATACGCAGTATTTT. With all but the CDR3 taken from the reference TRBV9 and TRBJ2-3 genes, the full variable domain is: DSGVTQTPKHLITATGQRVTLRCSPRSGDLSVYWYQQSLDQGLQFLIQYYNGEERAKGNILERFSAQQFPDLHSELNLSSLELGDSALYFCASSVGPAGGADTQYFGPGTRLTVL.